This TCR beta chain originates from a study of shared clonotypes between healthy human individuals. V lost 3 bases, J lost 3 bases, and 8 bases lay in between. The CDR3 contains 14 residues. Germline CDR1 reads MNHEY; CDR2 reads SMNVEV (reference sequence). TCRdb's table, derived via immunoSEQ multiplex PCR, lists solely in-frame clones and lacks some. Of around 2.1 million clones in the sample, about 93% were seen once. As concerns this clone: The antigen is not known.

Terminally differentiated effector memory CD45RA+ cells were excluded from the naive CD8 cells, which were CD45RO-negative and positively selected for CCR7. Study-level results: What rarefaction showed was incomplete sorted-subset sequencing despite large depth.

Material: naive CD8+ T cells from PBMCs. The sequence came from a man aged 18 to 35 in good health. Some clones in this sample may be carry-over from other donors' samples. This chain uses TRBV27 with TRBJ2-2; D is possibly TRBD2 (5 bases). In DNA, the CDR3 is TGTGCCAGCAGTTTTGCAGCGGACACCGGGGAGCTGTTTTTT. Protein product: CASSFAADTGELFF.